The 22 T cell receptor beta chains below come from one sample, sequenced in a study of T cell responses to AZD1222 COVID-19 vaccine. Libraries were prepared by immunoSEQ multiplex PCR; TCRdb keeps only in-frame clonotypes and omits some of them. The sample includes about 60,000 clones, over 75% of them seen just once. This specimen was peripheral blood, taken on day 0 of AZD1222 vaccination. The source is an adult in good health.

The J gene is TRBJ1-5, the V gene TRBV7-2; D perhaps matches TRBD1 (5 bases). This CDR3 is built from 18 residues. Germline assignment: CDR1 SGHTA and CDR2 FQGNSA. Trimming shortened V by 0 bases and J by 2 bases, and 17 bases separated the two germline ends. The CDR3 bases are TGTGCCAGCAGCTTAGCGGCGGGCTTTTTAGGGGGCAATCAGCCCCAGCATTTT. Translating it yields CASSLAAGFLGGNQPQHF. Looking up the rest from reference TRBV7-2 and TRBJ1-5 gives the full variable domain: GAGVSQSPSNKVTEKGKDVELRCDPISGHTALYWYRQSLGQGLEFLIYFQGNSAPDKSGLPSDRFSAERTGGSVSTLTIQRTQQEDSAVYLCASSLAAGFLGGNQPQHFGDGTRLSIL.

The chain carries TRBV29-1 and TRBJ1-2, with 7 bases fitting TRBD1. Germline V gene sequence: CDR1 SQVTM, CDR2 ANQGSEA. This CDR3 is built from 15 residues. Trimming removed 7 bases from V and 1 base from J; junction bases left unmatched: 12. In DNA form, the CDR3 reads TGCAGCGCTGACAGGGACCCAAACCTTAACTATGGCTACACCTTC. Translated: CSADRDPNLNYGYTF.

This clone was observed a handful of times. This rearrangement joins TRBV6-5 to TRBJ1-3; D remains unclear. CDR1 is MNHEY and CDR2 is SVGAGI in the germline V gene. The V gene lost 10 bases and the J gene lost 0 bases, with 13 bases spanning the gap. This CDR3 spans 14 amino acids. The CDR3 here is CAIWEPSSGNTIYF. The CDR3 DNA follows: TGTGCCATCTGGGAGCCTAGCTCTGGAAACACCATATATTTT.

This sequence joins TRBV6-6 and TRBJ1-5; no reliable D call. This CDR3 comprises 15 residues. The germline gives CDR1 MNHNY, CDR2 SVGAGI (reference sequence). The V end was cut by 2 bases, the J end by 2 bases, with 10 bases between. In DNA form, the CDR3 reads TGTGCCAGCAGTTACGATTGGGGAGGCAATCAGCCCCAGCATTTT. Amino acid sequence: CASSYDWGGNQPQHF.

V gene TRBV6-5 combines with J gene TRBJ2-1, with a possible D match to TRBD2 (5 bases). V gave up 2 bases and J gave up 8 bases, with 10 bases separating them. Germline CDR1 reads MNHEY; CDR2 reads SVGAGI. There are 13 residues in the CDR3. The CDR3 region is CASSYRTGDEQFF. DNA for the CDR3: TGTGCCAGCAGTTACAGGACTGGGGATGAGCAGTTCTTC.

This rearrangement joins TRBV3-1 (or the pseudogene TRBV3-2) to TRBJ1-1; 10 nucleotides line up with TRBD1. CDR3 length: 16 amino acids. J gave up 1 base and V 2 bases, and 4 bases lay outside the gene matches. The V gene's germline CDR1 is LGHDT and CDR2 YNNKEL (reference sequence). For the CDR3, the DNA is TGTGCCAGCAGCCAACTGGGACAGGGGCAGAACACTGAAGCTTTCTTT. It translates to CASSQLGQGQNTEAFF.

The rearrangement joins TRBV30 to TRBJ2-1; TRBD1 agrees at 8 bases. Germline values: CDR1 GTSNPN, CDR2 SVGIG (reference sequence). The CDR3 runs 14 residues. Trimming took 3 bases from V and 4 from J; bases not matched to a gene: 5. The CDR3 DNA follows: TGTGCCTGGAGGTACAGGGGGGCATACAATGAGCAGTTCTTC. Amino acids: CAWRYRGAYNEQFF.

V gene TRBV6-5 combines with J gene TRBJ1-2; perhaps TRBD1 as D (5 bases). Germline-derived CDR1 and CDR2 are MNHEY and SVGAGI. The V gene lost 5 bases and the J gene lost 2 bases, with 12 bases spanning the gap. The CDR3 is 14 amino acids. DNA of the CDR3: TGTGCCAGCAGTCGGGACTATACCAACTATGGCTACACCTTC. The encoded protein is CASSRDYTNYGYTF.

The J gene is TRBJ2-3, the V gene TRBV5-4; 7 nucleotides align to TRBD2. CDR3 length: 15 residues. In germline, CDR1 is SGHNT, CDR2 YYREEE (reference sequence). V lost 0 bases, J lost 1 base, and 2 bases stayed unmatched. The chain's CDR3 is CASSLVAGRTDTQYF. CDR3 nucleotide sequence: TGTGCCAGCAGCTTGGTAGCGGGTCGCACAGATACGCAGTATTTT.

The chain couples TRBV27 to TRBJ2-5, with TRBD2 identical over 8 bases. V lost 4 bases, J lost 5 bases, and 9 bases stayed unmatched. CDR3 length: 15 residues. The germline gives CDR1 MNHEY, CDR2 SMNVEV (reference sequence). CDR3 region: CASSSLGTGGETQYF. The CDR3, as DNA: TGTGCCAGCAGTTCCCTTGGGACGGGAGGGGAGACCCAGTACTTC.

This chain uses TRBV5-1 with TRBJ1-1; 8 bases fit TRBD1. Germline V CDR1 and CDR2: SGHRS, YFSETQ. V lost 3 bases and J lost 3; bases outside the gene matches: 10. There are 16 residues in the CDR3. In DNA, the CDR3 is TGCGCCAGCAGCTCTCGGACAGGGACACGCTACACTGAAGCTTTCTTT. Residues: CASSSRTGTRYTEAFF.

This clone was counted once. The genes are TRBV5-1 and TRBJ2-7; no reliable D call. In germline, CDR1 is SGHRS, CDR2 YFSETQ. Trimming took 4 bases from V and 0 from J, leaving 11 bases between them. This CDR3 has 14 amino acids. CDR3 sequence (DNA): TGCGCCAGCAGCCAACAACAGAGCTCCTACGAGCAGTACTTC. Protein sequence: CASSQQQSSYEQYF.

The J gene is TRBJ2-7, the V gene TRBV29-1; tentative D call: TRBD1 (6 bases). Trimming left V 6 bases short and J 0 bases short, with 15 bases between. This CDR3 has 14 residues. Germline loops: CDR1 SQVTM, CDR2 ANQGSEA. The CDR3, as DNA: TGCAGCGTCCCAGTGGCAGGGGCCTCCTACGAGCAGTACTTC. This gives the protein CSVPVAGASYEQYF.

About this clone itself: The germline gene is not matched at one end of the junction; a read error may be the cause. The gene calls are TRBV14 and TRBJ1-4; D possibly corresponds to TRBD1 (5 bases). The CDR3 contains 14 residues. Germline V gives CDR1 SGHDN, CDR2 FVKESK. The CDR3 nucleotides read TGTGCCAGCAGCCCTGCAAGGGGTAATGGAAAACTGTTTTTT. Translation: CASSPARGNGKLFF.

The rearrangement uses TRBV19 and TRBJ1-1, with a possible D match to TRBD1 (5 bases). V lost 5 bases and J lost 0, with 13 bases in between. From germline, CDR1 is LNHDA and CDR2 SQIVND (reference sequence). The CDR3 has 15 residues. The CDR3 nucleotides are TGTGCCAGTAGTCCGGGACTTGGAATGAACACTGAAGCTTTCTTT. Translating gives CASSPGLGMNTEAFF.

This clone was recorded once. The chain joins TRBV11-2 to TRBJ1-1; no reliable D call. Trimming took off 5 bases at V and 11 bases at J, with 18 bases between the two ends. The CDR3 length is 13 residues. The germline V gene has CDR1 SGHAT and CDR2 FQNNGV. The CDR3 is CASSVRSGAEAFF. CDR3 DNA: TGTGCCAGCAGCGTCCGATCAGGAGCAGAGGCTTTCTTT.

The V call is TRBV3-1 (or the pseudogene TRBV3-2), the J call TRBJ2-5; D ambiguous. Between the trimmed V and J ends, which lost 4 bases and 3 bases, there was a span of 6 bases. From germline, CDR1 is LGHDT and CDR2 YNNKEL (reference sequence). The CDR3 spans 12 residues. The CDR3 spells CASSLWEETQYF. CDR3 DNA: TGTGCCAGCAGCCTGTGGGAAGAGACCCAGTACTTC.

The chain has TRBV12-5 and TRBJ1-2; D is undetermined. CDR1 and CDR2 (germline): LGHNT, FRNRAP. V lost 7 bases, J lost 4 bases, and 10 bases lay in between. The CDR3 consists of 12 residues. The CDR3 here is CASALAAYGYTF. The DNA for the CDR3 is TGTGCTAGTGCCCTAGCTGCCTATGGCTACACCTTC.

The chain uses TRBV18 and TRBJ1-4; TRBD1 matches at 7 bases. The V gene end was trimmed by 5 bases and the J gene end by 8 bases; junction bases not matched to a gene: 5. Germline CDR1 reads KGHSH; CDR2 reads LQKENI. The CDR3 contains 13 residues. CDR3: CASSKGAEEKLFF. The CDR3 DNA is TGTGCCAGCTCAAAGGGGGCTGAGGAAAAACTGTTTTTT.

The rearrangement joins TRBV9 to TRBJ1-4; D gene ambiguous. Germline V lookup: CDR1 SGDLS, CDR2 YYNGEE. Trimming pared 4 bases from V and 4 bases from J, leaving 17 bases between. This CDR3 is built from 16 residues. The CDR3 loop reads CASSLHPRTDNEKLFF. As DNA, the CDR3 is TGTGCCAGCAGCTTACACCCCCGGACGGATAATGAAAAACTGTTTTTT.

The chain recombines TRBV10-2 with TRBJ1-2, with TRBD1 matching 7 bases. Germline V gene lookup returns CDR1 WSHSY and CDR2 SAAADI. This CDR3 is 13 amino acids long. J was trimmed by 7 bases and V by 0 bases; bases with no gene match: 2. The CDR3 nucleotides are TGCGCCAGCAGTGAGTCGGGACAGTCTGGCTACACCTTC. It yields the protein CASSESGQSGYTF.

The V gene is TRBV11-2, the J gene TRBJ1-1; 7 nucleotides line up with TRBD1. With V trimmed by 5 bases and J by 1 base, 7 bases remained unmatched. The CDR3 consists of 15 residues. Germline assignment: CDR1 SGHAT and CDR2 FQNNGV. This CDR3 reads CASSPRGAKNTEAFF. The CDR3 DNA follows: TGTGCCAGCAGCCCCAGGGGGGCGAAGAACACTGAAGCTTTCTTT.